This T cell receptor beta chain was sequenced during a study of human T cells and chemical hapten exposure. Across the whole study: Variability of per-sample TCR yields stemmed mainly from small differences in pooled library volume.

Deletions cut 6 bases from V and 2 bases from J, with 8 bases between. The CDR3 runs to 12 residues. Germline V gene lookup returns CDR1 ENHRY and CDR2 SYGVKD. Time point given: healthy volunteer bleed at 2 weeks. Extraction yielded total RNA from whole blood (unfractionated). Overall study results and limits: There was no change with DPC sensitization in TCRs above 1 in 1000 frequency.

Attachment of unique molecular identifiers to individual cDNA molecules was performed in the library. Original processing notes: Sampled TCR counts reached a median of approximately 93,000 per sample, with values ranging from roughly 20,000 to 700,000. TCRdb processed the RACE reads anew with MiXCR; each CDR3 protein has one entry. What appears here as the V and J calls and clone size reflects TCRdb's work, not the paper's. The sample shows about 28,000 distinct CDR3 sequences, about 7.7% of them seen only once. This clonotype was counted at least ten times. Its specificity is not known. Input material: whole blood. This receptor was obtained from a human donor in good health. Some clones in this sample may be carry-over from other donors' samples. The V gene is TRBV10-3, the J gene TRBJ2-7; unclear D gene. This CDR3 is CAISQSPYEQYF. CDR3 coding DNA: TGTGCCATCAGCCAGTCTCCCTACGAGCAGTACTTC.